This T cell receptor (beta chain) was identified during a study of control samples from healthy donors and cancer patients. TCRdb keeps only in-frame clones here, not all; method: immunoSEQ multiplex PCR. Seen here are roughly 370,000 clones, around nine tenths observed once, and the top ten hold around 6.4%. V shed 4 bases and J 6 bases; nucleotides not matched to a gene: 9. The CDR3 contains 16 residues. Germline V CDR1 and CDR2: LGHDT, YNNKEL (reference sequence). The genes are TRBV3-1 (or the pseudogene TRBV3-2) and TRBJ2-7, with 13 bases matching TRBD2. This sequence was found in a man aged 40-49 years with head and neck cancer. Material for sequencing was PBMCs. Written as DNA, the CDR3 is TGTGCCAGCAGCCTACCAGGGACTAGCGGGGTGTTCGAGCAGTACTTC. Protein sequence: CASSLPGTSGVFEQYF.